A selection of T cell receptor beta chains follows, all from one sample in a study of beta chain features in type 1 diabetes. Generated by immunoSEQ multiplex PCR, the TCRdb table keeps only in-frame clones and is missing some. The sample includes about 150,000 clones, less than 9.5% of them seen just once. Sample: central memory CD4+ T cells from blood. These receptors were taken from a woman between 18 and 29 years old in good health. CDR3s include the opening cysteine and the closing phenylalanine or tryptophan. A D gene is named only where the DNA matches it firmly. Rows may omit the clone size; those that give it use once, few, many or a size class.

>few|TRBD1|TRBV2|TRBJ1-4
TGTGCCAGCACAACCGGGACAGGGGCGACAGAACTGTTTTTT
CASTTGTGATELFF
>-|-|TRBV4-2|TRBJ2-2
TGTGCCAGCAGCCAAGAGCGATACACCGGGGAGCTGTTTTTT
CASSQERYTGELFF
>many|-|TRBV7-9|TRBJ2-3
TGTGCCAGCAGCTTCGACTTTCTTAGCACAGATACGCAGTATTTT
CASSFDFLSTDTQYF
>few|-|TRBV5-6|TRBJ2-1
TGTGCCAGCAGCCTGGGGGTAGCCCCGAGCGAGCAGTTCTTC
CASSLGVAPSEQFF
>few|-|TRBV30|TRBJ2-5
TGTGCCTGGAGTGAAGGGGTCGGGACCCAGTACTTC
CAWSEGVGTQYF
>few|-|TRBV4-1|TRBJ2-1
TGCGCCAGCAGCCAAGTATCGGGTGGGTCCCTCTTCTTC
CASSQVSGGSLFF
>-|-|TRBV30|TRBJ2-3
TGTGCCTGGAGTAGAAGGCGGGCAGATACGCAGTATTTT
CAWSRRRADTQYF
>many|TRBD1|TRBV6-5|TRBJ2-4
TGTGCCAGCAGTTTCGGGACAGGGGAGAACATTCAGTACTTC
CASSFGTGENIQYF
>few|TRBD1|TRBV6-5|TRBJ2-2
TGTGCCAGCAGTTTCCCGGGACAGGGCTCCGGGGAGCTGTTTTTT
CASSFPGQGSGELFF
>-|-|TRBV2|TRBJ2-7
TGTGCCAGCAACCCCGGGGGGCTCAGCTACGAGCAGTACTTC
CASNPGGLSYEQYF
>-|-|TRBV9|TRBJ1-2
TGTGCCAGCAGCGTAGAAGGTGAGGGAGGCTACACCTTC
CASSVEGEGGYTF
>-|TRBD2|TRBV14|TRBJ2-2
TGTGCCAGCAGCCAGCGGACTAGCGGGAGGGCCTTGGCCGGGGAGCTGTTTTTT
CASSQRTSGRALAGELFF
>few|TRBD1|TRBV19|TRBJ2-5
TGTGCCAGTAGCCTGGGACAGCTCAAGGGGGAGACCCAGTACTTC
CASSLGQLKGETQYF
>-|-|TRBV7-6|TRBJ2-5
TGTGCCAGCAGCCAGCAAGAGACCCAGTACTTC
CASSQQETQYF
>few|-|TRBV27|TRBJ2-3
TGTGCCAGCAGTTTAGTAGCGGGCACAGATACGCAGTATTTT
CASSLVAGTDTQYF
>few|TRBD1|TRBV15|TRBJ1-1
TGTGCCACCAGCAGAATCGACAGGGCCGAAGCTTTCTTT
CATSRIDRAEAFF
>-|TRBD2|TRBV11-2|TRBJ2-1
TGTGCCAGCAGCTCAGGGACTAGCGGGGTAAATGAGCAGTTCTTC
CASSSGTSGVNEQFF
>few|-|TRBV29-1|TRBJ1-3
TGCAGCGTTCGTGTGAGCTCTGGAAACACCATATATTTT
CSVRVSSGNTIYF
>few|-|TRBV7-2|TRBJ1-2
TGTGCCAGCAGCTTAGTTCCGGGTATCTCGGGTGGCTACACCTTC
CASSLVPGISGGYTF
>many|TRBD1|TRBV5-1|TRBJ1-5
TGCGCCAGCAGCCCTGGCGGACAGGGGCCCACTCAGCCCCAGCATTTT
CASSPGGQGPTQPQHF
>few|-|TRBV7-2|TRBJ1-4
TGTGCCAGCAGACAAGGGGGGGCCCGGGGTGAAAAACTGTTTTTT
CASRQGGARGEKLFF
>-|-|TRBV4-1|TRBJ1-1
TGCGCCAGCAGCCAGCTCCTGGAGACTGAAGCTTTCTTT
CASSQLLETEAFF
>-|-|TRBV7-9|TRBJ1-1
TGTGCCAGCAGCTTAGGGAGGGGAGGTAACACTGAAGCTTTCTTT
CASSLGRGGNTEAFF